The T cell receptor beta chain described here comes from a study of response to subunit inactivated influenza vaccine. The CDR3 extends over 16 amino acids. V lost 5 bases, J lost 4 bases, and 12 bases stayed unmatched. Germline CDR1 and CDR2: SGHTA and FQGNSA. TCRdb reanalysed the RT-PCR reads using MiXCR and keeps one entry per CDR3 protein. Altogether roughly 620,000 distinct CDR3 sequences are present, around 11% being singletons, with the ten largest covering approximately 9.9%. These sequences were also reported in another study, on T cells expressing NK-cell markers. As that study records: With UMIs, 5'RACE template switching was used to make TCR beta cDNA.

The chain couples TRBV7-2 to TRBJ2-7, with TRBD1 identical over 9 bases. The starting material was PBMCs from blood, obtained on the day of vaccination. This TCR was recovered from a man aged 45 to 65 who received an inactivated influenza vaccine. In nucleotides, the CDR3 is TGTGCCAGCAGCCTACACACCGGGACAGGGTTTTACGAGCAGTACTTC. Amino acid sequence: CASSLHTGTGFYEQYF. Combining the CDR3 with reference TRBV7-2 and TRBJ2-7 gives the whole variable domain GAGVSQSPSNKVTEKGKDVELRCDPISGHTALYWYRQSLGQGLEFLIYFQGNSAPDKSGLPSDRFSAERTGGSVSTLTIQRTQQEDSAVYLCASSLHTGTGFYEQYFGPGTRLTVT.